Listed below are T cell receptor beta chains from one sample, sequenced in a study of CD8+ T cells in alopecia areata. TCRdb's copy holds only in-frame clones and misses some; the assay was immunoSEQ multiplex PCR. The table includes 140,000 to 150,000 clones, approximately 50% detected once. This specimen was CD4+ T cells sorted from blood, taken at week 0. Receptors originate from a human donor with alopecia areata. CDR3s include the opening cysteine and the closing phenylalanine or tryptophan. Fields, in order: clone size, V gene, J gene, D gene, CDR3 protein, CDR3 DNA. A D gene is named only where the DNA matches it firmly. Some rows mark clone size as missing; the rest say once, few, many or name a class of expanded clone.

abundance: .
v_gene: TRBV30
j_gene: TRBJ1-1
d_gene: TRBD1
CDR3aa: CAWRTGGKAEAFF
CDR3nt: TGTGCCTGGAGGACAGGGGGCAAGGCTGAAGCTTTCTTT

abundance: .
v_gene: TRBV19
j_gene: TRBJ1-1
d_gene: .
CDR3aa: CASRVRGQNTEAFF
CDR3nt: TGTGCCAGTAGGGTCAGGGGCCAGAACACTGAAGCTTTCTTT

abundance: .
v_gene: TRBV13
j_gene: TRBJ2-6
d_gene: .
CDR3aa: CASSFDPVQPSGANVLTF
CDR3nt: TGTGCCAGCAGCTTCGATCCGGTACAGCCCTCTGGGGCCAACGTCCTGACTTTC

abundance: .
v_gene: TRBV5-4
j_gene: TRBJ2-5
d_gene: .
CDR3aa: CASSLNRVGARTQYF
CDR3nt: TGTGCCAGCAGCTTGAATCGGGTGGGGGCGCGGACCCAGTACTTC

abundance: few
v_gene: TRBV7-2
j_gene: TRBJ2-1
d_gene: .
CDR3aa: CASSSQGTPTYNEQFF
CDR3nt: TGTGCCAGCAGCTCACAGGGAACTCCGACCTACAATGAGCAGTTCTTC

abundance: few
v_gene: TRBV7-2
j_gene: TRBJ2-2
d_gene: .
CDR3aa: CASSLNGRRVTGELFF
CDR3nt: TGTGCCAGCAGCTTAAACGGGAGAAGGGTCACCGGGGAGCTGTTTTTT

abundance: .
v_gene: TRBV29-1
j_gene: TRBJ1-1
d_gene: .
CDR3aa: CSVVERTDNTEAFF
CDR3nt: TGCAGCGTTGTGGAGAGGACCGATAACACTGAAGCTTTCTTT

abundance: .
v_gene: TRBV6-5
j_gene: TRBJ1-3
d_gene: .
CDR3aa: CATGPGVGNTIYF
CDR3nt: TGTGCCACGGGACCGGGAGTTGGAAACACCATATATTTT

abundance: .
v_gene: TRBV19
j_gene: TRBJ2-4
d_gene: .
CDR3aa: CASTTGLLAKNIQYF
CDR3nt: TGTGCCAGTACGACAGGCTTACTAGCCAAAAACATTCAGTACTTC

abundance: .
v_gene: TRBV9
j_gene: TRBJ1-4
d_gene: .
CDR3aa: CASGRQEGEKLFF
CDR3nt: TGTGCCAGCGGCCGCCAGGAGGGGGAAAAACTGTTTTTT

abundance: .
v_gene: TRBV13
j_gene: TRBJ2-7
d_gene: .
CDR3aa: CASSPGRGEQYF
CDR3nt: TGTGCCAGCAGCCCAGGGCGCGGCGAGCAGTACTTC